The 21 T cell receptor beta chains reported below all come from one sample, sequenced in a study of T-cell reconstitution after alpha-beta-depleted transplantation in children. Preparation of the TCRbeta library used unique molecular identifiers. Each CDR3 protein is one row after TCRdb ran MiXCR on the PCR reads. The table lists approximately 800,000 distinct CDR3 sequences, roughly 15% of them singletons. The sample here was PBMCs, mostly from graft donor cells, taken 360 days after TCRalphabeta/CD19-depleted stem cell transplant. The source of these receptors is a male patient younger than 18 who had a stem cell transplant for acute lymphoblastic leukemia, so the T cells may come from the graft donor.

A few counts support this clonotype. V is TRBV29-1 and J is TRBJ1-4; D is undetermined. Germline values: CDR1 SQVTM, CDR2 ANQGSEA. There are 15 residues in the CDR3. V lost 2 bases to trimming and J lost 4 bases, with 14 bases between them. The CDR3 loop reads CSVESGDTGNEKLFF. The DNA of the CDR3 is TGCAGCGTTGAATCGGGAGACACGGGTAATGAAAAACTGTTTTTT.

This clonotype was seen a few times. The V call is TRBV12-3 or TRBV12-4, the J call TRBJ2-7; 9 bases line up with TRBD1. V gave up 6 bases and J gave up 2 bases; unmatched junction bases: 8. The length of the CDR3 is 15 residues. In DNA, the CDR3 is TGTGCCAGCAGCCCTAGACAGGGGGTAACCTACGAGCAGTACTTC. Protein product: CASSPRQGVTYEQYF.

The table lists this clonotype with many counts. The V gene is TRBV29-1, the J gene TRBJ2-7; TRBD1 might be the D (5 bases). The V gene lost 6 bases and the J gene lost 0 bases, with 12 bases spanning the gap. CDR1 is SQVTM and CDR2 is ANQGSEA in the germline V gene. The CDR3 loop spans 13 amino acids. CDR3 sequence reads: CSVRQMSSYEQYF. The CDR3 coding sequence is TGCAGCGTCCGACAGATGAGCTCCTACGAGCAGTACTTC.

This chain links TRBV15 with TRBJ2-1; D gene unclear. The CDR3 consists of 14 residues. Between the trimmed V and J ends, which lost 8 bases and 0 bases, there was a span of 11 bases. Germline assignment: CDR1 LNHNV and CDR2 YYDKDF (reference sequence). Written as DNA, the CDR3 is TGTGCCACCGTTTCACTAAGCTCCTACAATGAGCAGTTCTTC. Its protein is CATVSLSSYNEQFF.

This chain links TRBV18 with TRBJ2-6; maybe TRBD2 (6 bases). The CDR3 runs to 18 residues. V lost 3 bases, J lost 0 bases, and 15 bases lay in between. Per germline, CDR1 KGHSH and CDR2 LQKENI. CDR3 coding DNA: TGTGCCAGCTCACCTCAAACGGGACTGTTCTCTGGGGCCAACGTCCTGACTTTC. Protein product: CASSPQTGLFSGANVLTF.

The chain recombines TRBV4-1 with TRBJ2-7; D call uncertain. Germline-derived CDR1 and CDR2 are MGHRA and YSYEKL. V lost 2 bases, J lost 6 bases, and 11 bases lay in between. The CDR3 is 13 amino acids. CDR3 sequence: CASSQLDWAEQYF. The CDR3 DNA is TGCGCCAGCAGCCAACTCGACTGGGCCGAGCAGTACTTC.

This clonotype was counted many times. The CDR3 DNA reads TGTGCCACCAGCAGATACAGGACTAGCGGCAGCCCCTACGAGCAGTACTTC. Translating gives CATSRYRTSGSPYEQYF. The rearrangement uses TRBV15 and TRBJ2-7; 10 positions match TRBD2. CDR1 and CDR2 from the germline V gene are LNHNV and YYDKDF (reference sequence). V lost 2 bases to trimming and J lost 2 bases; unmatched junction nucleotides: 9. The CDR3 has 17 residues.

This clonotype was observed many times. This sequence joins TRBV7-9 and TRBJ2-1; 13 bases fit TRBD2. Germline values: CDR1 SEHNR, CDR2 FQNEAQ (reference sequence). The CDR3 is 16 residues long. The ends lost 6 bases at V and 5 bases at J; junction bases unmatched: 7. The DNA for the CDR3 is TGTGCCAGCAGTCCGACTAGCGGGGGGTCCCACAATGAGCAGTTCTTC. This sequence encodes CASSPTSGGSHNEQFF.

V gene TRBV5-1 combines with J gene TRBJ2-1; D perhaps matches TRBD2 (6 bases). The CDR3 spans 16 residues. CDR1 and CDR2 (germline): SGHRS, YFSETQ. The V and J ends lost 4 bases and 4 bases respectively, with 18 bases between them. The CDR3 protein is CASSRWTGGNYNEQFF. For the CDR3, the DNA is TGCGCCAGCAGCCGGTGGACTGGCGGGAATTACAATGAGCAGTTCTTC.

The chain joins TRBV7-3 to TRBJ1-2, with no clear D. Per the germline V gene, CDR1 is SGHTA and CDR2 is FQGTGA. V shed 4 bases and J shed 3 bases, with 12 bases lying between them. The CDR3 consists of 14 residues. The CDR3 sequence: CASSSQSSYYGYTF. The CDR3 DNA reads TGTGCCAGCAGCTCCCAGAGCTCTTACTATGGCTACACCTTC.

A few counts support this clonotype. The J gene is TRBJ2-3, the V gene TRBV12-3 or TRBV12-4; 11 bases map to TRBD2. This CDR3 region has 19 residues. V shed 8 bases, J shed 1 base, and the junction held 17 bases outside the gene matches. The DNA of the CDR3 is TGTGCCAGCCTCGTGATCGGTAGCGGGAGGGCGGGAGGCACAGATACGCAGTATTTT. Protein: CASLVIGSGRAGGTDTQYF.

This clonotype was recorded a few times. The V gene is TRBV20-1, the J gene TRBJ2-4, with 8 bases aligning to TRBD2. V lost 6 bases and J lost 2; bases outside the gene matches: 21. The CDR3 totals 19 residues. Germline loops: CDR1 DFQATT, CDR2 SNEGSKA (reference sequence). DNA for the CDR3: TGCAGTGCCACCTACAAGCGGGAGCTGCCTTTTTTGACCAAAAACATTCAGTACTTC. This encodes CSATYKRELPFLTKNIQYF.

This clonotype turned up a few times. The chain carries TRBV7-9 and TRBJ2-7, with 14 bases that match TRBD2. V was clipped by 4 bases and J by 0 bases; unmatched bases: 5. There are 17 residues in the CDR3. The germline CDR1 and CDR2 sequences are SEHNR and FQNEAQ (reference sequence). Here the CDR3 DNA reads TGTGCCAGCAGCTCCGCCGGGACTAGCGGGAGCTCCTACGAGCAGTACTTC. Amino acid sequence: CASSSAGTSGSSYEQYF.

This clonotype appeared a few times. In nucleotides, the CDR3 is TGCGCCAGCAGCATGACTAGCGGGGTAGGGGGTGAGACCCAGTACTTC. Amino acids: CASSMTSGVGGETQYF. The chain is built from TRBV5-1 and TRBJ2-5, with 11 nucleotides matching TRBD2. The CDR3 length is 16 residues. The germline V gene has CDR1 SGHRS and CDR2 YFSETQ. The V segment lost 4 bases and the J segment 5 bases; nucleotides outside the gene matches: 10.

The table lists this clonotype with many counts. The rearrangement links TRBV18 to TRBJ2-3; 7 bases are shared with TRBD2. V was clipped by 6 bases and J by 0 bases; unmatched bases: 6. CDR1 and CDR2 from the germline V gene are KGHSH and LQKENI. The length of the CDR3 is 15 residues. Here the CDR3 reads CASSPSGLSTDTQYF. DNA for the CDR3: TGTGCCAGCTCTCCTAGCGGACTTAGCACAGATACGCAGTATTTT.

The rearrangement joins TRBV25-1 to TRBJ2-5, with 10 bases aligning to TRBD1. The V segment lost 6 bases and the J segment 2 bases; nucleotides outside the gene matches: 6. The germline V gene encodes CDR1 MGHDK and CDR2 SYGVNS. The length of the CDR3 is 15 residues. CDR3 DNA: TGTGCCAGCAGCCCGTGGGACAGGGGACAAGAGACCCAGTACTTC. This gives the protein CASSPWDRGQETQYF. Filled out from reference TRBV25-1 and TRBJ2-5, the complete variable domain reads EADIYQTPRYLVIGTGKKITLECSQTMGHDKMYWYQQDPGMELHLIHYSYGVNSTEKGDLSSESTVSRIRTEHFPLTLESARPSHTSQYLCASSPWDRGQETQYFGPGTRLLVL.

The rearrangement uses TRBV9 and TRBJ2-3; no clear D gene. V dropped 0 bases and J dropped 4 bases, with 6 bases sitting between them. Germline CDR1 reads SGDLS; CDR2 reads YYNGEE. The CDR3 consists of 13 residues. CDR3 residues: CASSVVWADTQYF. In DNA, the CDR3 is TGTGCCAGCAGCGTAGTGTGGGCAGATACGCAGTATTTT. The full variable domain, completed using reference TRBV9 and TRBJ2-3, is DSGVTQTPKHLITATGQRVTLRCSPRSGDLSVYWYQQSLDQGLQFLIQYYNGEERAKGNILERFSAQQFPDLHSELNLSSLELGDSALYFCASSVVWADTQYFGPGTRLTVL.

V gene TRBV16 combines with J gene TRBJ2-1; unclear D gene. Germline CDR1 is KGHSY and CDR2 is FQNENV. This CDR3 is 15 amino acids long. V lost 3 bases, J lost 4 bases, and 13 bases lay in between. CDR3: CASSQSGYGYNEQFF. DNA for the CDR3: TGTGCCAGCAGCCAGTCAGGTTATGGTTACAATGAGCAGTTCTTC.

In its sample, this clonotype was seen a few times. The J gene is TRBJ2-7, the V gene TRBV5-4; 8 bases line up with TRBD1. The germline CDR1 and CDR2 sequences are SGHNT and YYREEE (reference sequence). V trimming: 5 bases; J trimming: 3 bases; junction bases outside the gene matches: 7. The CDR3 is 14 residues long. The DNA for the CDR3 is TGTGCCAGCAGGATTACAGGGGGGAGCTACGAGCAGTACTTC. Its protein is CASRITGGSYEQYF.

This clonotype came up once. CDR3: CATSRPGQGANGAFF. In DNA, the CDR3 is TGTGCCACCAGCAGACCGGGACAGGGGGCGAACGGAGCTTTCTTT. V and J are TRBV15 and TRBJ1-1, with 12 bases matching TRBD1. Germline V gene sequence: CDR1 LNHNV, CDR2 YYDKDF (reference sequence). After removal of 2 bases from V and 10 bases from J, the junction contained 8 bases not matched to a gene. The CDR3 has 15 amino acids.

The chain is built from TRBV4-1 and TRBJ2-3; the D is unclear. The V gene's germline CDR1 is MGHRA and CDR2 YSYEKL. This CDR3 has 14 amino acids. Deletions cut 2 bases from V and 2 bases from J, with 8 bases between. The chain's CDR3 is CASSQILITDTQYF. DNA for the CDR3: TGCGCCAGCAGCCAAATACTAATCACAGATACGCAGTATTTT.